Listed below are T cell receptor beta chains from one sample, sequenced in a study of shared clonotypes between healthy human individuals. Only in-frame clones appear in the TCRdb table, and some are missing; sequencing was by immunoSEQ multiplex PCR. This sample has 2 million or so clones, with about 95% found just once. Source material: naive CD8+ T cells sorted from blood. Source of these receptors: a young man in good health. Both conserved end residues are part of each CDR3. The order of the fields is J gene, clone size, V gene, CDR3 protein. Expanded clones are given a class, and other clones once, few, many or no size at all.

TRBJ2-1,NA,TRBV5-1,CASSLWPYNEQFF
TRBJ2-5,NA,TRBV25-1,CASSESWGWETQYF
TRBJ2-5,NA,TRBV6-5,CASSRSGGLQETQYF
TRBJ1-2,NA,TRBV14,CASSLGGASYGYTF
TRBJ2-7,once,TRBV2,CASSDLFYEQYF
TRBJ1-1,NA,TRBV6-5,CASSFGLRTEAFF
TRBJ2-1,NA,TRBV9,CASSVDRAGGPYNEQFF
TRBJ2-7,NA,TRBV20-1,CSASPGYEQYF
TRBJ2-7,NA,TRBV27,CASGFDYEQYF
TRBJ2-7,NA,TRBV2,CASTPTPGTGLPSSYEQYF
TRBJ2-7,NA,TRBV30,CAQNWGEAYEQYF
TRBJ2-7,NA,TRBV7-9,CASSLFLAVPSYEQYF
TRBJ2-3,NA,TRBV27,CASSPSTGHTFTDTQYF
TRBJ1-5,NA,TRBV19,CASTGWGGGNQPQHF
TRBJ2-5,NA,TRBV15,CATSSDLQWAETQYF
TRBJ2-7,NA,TRBV6-6,CASSYPITGSYEQYF
TRBJ1-1,NA,TRBV7-2,CASSPRVFGNTEAFF
TRBJ1-4,NA,TRBV6-5,CASSYSTLGGEKLFF
TRBJ1-2,NA,TRBV6-1,CASSEVGVNYGYTF
TRBJ2-1,once,TRBV5-6,CASSLEGINEQFF
TRBJ1-6,NA,TRBV28,CASSLGSPLHF
TRBJ2-3,once,TRBV7-9,CASSLVDLTDTQYF
TRBJ1-2,NA,TRBV4-1,CASSLNDIIGNYGYTF
TRBJ2-7,NA,TRBV6-5,CASSYSQESYEQYF
TRBJ1-3,NA,TRBV2,CASTETGTGIGNTIYF
TRBJ1-5,NA,TRBV28,CASSLHSRSNQPQHF
TRBJ1-1,NA,TRBV4-1,CASSQEKVLGQGNTEAFF
TRBJ2-2,NA,TRBV5-1,CASSPTLSGARTGELFF
TRBJ1-6,NA,TRBV30,CAWTLVQGHSPLHF
TRBJ1-3,NA,TRBV7-9,CASSSTRESLSGNTIYF
TRBJ1-1,NA,TRBV9,CASSRGGQGTEAFF
TRBJ2-1,NA,TRBV9,CASSGRDKDSYNEQFF
TRBJ1-1,once,TRBV7-9,CASSLVQGHTEAFF
TRBJ2-7,NA,TRBV6-1,CASSPDPTGFYEQYF
TRBJ2-3,NA,TRBV27,CASMTSGVLLADTQYF
TRBJ2-1,NA,TRBV30,CAWSVPEEERPYEQFF
TRBJ1-2,NA,TRBV28,CASSHRGALGYTF
TRBJ2-1,NA,TRBV4-1,CASSQLAGVSYNEQFF
TRBJ2-7,NA,TRBV6-5,CASSYSGNYEQYF
TRBJ2-7,few,TRBV27,CASSPTYEQYF
TRBJ1-4,NA,TRBV2,CASSAGRGLGEKLFF
TRBJ2-3,once,TRBV13,CASSLALATDTQYF
TRBJ2-7,NA,TRBV5-4,CASSFPLGGEQYF
TRBJ2-3,NA,TRBV7-9,CASSPPIRGELADTQYF
TRBJ1-2,once,TRBV25-1,CASSDRTPFDGYTF
TRBJ1-3,NA,TRBV10-3,CAISEVGAPGNTIYF
TRBJ1-2,NA,TRBV6-6,CASWGQMDGYTF
TRBJ1-1,NA,TRBV7-9,CASSLKGFTEAFF
TRBJ1-1,NA,TRBV29-1,CSVESGALLPTEAFF
TRBJ1-3,NA,TRBV4-1,CASSGQASGNTIYF
TRBJ1-1,NA,TRBV5-8,CASSFREGYTEAFF